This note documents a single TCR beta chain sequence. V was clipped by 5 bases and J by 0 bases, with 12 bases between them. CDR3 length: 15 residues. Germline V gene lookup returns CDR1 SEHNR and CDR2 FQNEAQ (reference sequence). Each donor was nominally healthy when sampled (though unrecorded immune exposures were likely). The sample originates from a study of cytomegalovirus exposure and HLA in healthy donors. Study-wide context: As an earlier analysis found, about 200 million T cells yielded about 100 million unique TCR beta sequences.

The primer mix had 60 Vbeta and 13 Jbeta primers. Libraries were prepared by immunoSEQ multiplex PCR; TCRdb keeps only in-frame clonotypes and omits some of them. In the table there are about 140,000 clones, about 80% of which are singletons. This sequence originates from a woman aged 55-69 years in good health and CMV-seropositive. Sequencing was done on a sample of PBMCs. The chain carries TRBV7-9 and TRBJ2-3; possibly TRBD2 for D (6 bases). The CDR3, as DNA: TGTGCCAGCAGCAATAGCGGCTCTAGCACAGATACGCAGTATTTT. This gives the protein CASSNSGSSTDTQYF.